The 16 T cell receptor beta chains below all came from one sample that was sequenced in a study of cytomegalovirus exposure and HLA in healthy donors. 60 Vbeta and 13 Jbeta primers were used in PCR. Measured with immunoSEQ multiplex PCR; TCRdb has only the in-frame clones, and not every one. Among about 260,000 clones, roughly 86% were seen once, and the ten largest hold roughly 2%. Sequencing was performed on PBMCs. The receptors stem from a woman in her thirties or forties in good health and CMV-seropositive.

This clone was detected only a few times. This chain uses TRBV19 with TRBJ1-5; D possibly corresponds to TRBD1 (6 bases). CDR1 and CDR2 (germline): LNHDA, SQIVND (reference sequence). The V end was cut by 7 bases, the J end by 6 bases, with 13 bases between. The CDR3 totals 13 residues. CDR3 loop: CASMGAGLQPQHF. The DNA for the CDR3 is TGTGCCAGTATGGGGGCGGGCCTTCAGCCCCAGCATTTT. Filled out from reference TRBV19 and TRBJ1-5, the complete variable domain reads DGGITQSPKYLFRKEGQNVTLSCEQNLNHDAMYWYRQDPGQGLRLIYYSQIVNDFQKGDIAEGYSVSREKKESFPLTVTSAQKNPTAFYLCASMGAGLQPQHFGDGTRLSIL.

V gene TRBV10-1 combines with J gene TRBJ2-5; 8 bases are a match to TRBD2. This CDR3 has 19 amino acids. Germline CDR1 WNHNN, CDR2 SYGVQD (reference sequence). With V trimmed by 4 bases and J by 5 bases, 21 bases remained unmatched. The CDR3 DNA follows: TGCGCCAGCAGTGGAGGTGGGGGGGTGCGGGAGGTGGGCCCGGAGACCCAGTACTTC. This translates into CASSGGGGVREVGPETQYF.

The CDR3 DNA sequence: TGTGCCAGCAGCTTAGCACGGACAGTCTTGCCTAATGAAAAACTGTTTTTT. Amino acid sequence: CASSLARTVLPNEKLFF. The genes are TRBV7-9 and TRBJ1-4, with TRBD1 as a possible D gene (6 bases). CDR3 length: 17 amino acids. Trimming took off 0 bases at V and 3 bases at J, with 14 bases between the two ends. Germline CDR1 reads SEHNR; CDR2 reads FQNEAQ (reference sequence).

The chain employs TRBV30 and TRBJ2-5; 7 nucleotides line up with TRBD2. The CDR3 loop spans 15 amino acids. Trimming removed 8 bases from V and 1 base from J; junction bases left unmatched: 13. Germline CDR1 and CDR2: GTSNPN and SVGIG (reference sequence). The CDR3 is CARGGGRRVQETQYF. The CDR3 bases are TGTGCCCGCGGCGGGGGTAGGAGGGTCCAAGAGACCCAGTACTTC.

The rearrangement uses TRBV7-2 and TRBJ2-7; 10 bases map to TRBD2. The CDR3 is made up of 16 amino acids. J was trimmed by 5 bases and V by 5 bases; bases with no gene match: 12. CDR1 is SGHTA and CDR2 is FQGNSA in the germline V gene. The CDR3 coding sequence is TGTGCCAGCAGCCTTAGGGCTAGCGGGAGTTTTAACGAGCAGTACTTC. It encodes CASSLRASGSFNEQYF.

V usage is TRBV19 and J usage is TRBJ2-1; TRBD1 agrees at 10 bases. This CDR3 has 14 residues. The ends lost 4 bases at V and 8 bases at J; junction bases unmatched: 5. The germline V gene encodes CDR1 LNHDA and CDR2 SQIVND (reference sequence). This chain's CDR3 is CASSTGTGVYEQFF. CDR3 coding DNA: TGTGCCAGTAGTACCGGGACAGGGGTTTATGAGCAGTTCTTC.

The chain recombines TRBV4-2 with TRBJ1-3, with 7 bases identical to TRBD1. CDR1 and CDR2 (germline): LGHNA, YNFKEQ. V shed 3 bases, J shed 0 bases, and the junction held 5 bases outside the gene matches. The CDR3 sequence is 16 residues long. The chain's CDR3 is CASSQGDSLSGNTIYF. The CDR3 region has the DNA TGTGCCAGCAGCCAGGGGGACAGTCTCTCTGGAAACACCATATATTTT.

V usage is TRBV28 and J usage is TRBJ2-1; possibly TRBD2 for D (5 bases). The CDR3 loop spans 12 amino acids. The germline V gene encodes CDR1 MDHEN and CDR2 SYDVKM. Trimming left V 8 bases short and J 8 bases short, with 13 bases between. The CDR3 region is CASAPRGHEQFF. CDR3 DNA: TGTGCCAGCGCCCCCCGGGGTCATGAGCAGTTCTTC. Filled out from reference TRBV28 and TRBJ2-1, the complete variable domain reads DVKVTQSSRYLVKRTGEKVFLECVQDMDHENMFWYRQDPGLGLRLIYFSYDVKMKEKGDIPEGYSVSREKKERFSLILESASTNQTSMYLCASAPRGHEQFFGPGTRLTVL.

The CDR3 sequence: CASRGSGGETQYF. The CDR3, as DNA: TGCGCCAGCAGGGGTTCAGGAGGAGAGACCCAGTACTTC. The rearrangement joins TRBV5-1 to TRBJ2-5, with a tentative D call TRBD2 (5 bases). CDR1 SGHRS and CDR2 YFSETQ come from the germline V gene. CDR3 length: 13 amino acids. Trimming took 5 bases from V and 4 from J, leaving 12 bases between them.

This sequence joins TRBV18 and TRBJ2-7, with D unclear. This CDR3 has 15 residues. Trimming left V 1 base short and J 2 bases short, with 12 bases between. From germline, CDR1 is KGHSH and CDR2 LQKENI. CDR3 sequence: CASSPQGGSTYEQYF. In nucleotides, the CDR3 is TGTGCCAGCTCACCACAAGGCGGTAGCACCTACGAGCAGTACTTC.

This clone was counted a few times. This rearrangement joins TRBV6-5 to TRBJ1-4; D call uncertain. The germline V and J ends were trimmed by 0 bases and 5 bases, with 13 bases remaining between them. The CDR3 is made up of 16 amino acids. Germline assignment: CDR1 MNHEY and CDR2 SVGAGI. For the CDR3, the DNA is TGTGCCAGCAGTTACTCCCTTTCCCCGACAAATGAAAAACTGTTTTTT. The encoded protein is CASSYSLSPTNEKLFF.

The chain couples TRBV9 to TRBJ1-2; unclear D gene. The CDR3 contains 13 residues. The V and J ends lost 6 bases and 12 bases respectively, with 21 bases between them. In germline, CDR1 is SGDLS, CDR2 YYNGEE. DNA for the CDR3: TGTGCCAGCAAGTCTATAACCAGCAGCGGCCACACCTTC. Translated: CASKSITSSGHTF.

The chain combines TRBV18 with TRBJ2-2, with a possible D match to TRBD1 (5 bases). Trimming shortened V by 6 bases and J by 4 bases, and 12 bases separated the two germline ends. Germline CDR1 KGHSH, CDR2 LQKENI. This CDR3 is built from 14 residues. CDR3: CASSPTAFTGELFF. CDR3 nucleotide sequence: TGTGCCAGCTCCCCGACAGCCTTCACCGGGGAGCTGTTTTTT.

The CDR3 loop reads CSVPGGGVGGRAREQYF. The CDR3 nucleotides read TGCAGCGTTCCTGGGGGGGGAGTTGGGGGGAGGGCCAGAGAGCAGTACTTC. This chain uses TRBV29-1 with TRBJ2-7, with 7 bases that match TRBD2. CDR1 is SQVTM and CDR2 is ANQGSEA in the germline V gene. There are 17 residues in the CDR3. The V segment lost 5 bases and the J segment 7 bases; nucleotides outside the gene matches: 23.

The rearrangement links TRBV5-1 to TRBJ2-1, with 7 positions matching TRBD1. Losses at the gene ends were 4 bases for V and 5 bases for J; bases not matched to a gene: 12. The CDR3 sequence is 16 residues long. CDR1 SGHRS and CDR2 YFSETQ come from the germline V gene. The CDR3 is CASSPHDRDYNNEQFF. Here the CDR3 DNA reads TGCGCCAGCAGCCCTCACGACAGGGATTACAACAATGAGCAGTTCTTC.

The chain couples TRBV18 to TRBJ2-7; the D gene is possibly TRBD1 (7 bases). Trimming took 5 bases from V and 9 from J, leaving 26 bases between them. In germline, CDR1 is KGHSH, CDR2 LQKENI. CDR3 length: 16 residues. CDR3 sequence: CASSSDRSGGTVGQYF. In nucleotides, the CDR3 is TGTGCCAGCTCATCCGACAGGTCGGGCGGGACAGTTGGGCAGTACTTC.